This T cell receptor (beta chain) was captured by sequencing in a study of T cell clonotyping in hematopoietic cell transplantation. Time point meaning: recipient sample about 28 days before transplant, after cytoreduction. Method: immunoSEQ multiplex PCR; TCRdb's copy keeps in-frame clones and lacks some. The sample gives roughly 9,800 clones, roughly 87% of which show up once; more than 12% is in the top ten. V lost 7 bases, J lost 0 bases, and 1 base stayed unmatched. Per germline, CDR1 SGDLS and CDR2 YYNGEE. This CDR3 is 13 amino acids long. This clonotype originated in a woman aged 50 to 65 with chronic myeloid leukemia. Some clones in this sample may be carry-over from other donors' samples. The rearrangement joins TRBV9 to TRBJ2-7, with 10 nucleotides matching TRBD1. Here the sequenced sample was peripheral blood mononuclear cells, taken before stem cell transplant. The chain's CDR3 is CASGTGDSYEQYF. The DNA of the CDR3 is TGTGCCAGCGGGACAGGGGACTCCTACGAGCAGTACTTC.